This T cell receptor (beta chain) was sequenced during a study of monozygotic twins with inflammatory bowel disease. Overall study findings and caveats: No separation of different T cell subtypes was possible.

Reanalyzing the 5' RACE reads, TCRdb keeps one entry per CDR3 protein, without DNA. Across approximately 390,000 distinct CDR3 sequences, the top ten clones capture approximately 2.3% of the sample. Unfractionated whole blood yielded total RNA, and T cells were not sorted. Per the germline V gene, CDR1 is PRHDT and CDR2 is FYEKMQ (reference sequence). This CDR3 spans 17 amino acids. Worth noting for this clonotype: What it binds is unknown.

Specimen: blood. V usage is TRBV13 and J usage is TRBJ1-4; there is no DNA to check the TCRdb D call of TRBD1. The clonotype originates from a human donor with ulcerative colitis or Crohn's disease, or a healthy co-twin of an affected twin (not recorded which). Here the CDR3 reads CASSPRGRGPTNEKLFF.